These T cell receptor beta chains were read from a single sample in a study of cytomegalovirus exposure and HLA in healthy donors. Measured with immunoSEQ multiplex PCR; TCRdb has only the in-frame clones, and not every one. Found here are about 110,000 clones, roughly 70% of them singletons; the top ten hold 8% to 9.5%. Sequencing was performed on PBMCs. The receptors here all came from a man aged 30-40 years in good health and CMV-seropositive. The CDR3 runs from the conserved cysteine through the conserved F or W. Fields, in order: clone size, V gene, D gene, J gene, CDR3 length, CDR3 DNA, CDR3 protein. The D gene is left open where the match is weak. Expanded clones get a size class; other rows say once, few or many, or leave the size out.

size: few; V: TRBV30; D: -; J: TRBJ2-6; length: 16; DNA: TGTGCCTGGGGTACAGGTCTAAACTCTGGGGCCAACGTCCTGACTTTC; CDR3: CAWGTGLNSGANVLTF
size: -; V: TRBV11-2; D: TRBD1; J: TRBJ2-7; length: 15; DNA: TGTGCCAGCAGCTTAGGGACAGGGGGGAATTACGAGCAGTACTTC; CDR3: CASSLGTGGNYEQYF
size: -; V: TRBV2; D: -; J: TRBJ2-7; length: 14; DNA: TGTGCCAGCAGTGAGGGAGCCTACTCCTACGAGCAGTACTTC; CDR3: CASSEGAYSYEQYF
size: -; V: TRBV28; D: -; J: TRBJ1-2; length: 15; DNA: TGTGCCAGCAGTCCGCGCTCGGGAGTGTTAGATGGCTACACCTTC; CDR3: CASSPRSGVLDGYTF
size: once; V: TRBV7-2; D: TRBD2; J: TRBJ2-6; length: 18; DNA: TGTGCCAGCAGCTTAGATCCTAGCGGGAGCGCTGGGGCCAACGTCCTGACTTTC; CDR3: CASSLDPSGSAGANVLTF
size: -; V: TRBV29-1; D: -; J: TRBJ1-3; length: 11; DNA: TGCAGCCGGCGGGCTGGAAACACCATATATTTT; CDR3: CSRRAGNTIYF
size: -; V: TRBV19; D: TRBD1; J: TRBJ1-5; length: 18; DNA: TGTGCCAGTAGTCAATATAGGACAGGGGACCCGGGCAATCAGCCCCAGCATTTT; CDR3: CASSQYRTGDPGNQPQHF
size: -; V: TRBV30; D: -; J: TRBJ1-1; length: 14; DNA: TGTGCCTGGAGGCGCGAGACAGGGAACACTGAAGCTTTCTTT; CDR3: CAWRRETGNTEAFF
size: -; V: TRBV7-8; D: TRBD2; J: TRBJ2-1; length: 15; DNA: TGTGCCAGCAGCTTGTTAGCGGGAGCCTACAATGAGCAGTTCTTC; CDR3: CASSLLAGAYNEQFF
size: once; V: TRBV27; D: -; J: TRBJ2-6; length: 16; DNA: TGTGCCAGCAGATTGATGAGCGTCTCTGGGGCCAACGTCCTGACTTTC; CDR3: CASRLMSVSGANVLTF
size: once; V: TRBV4-2; D: TRBD1; J: TRBJ1-2; length: 17; DNA: TGTGCCAGCAGCCAAGAGCTCAAAGGGGGCGGGGATGGTGGCTACACCTTC; CDR3: CASSQELKGGGDGGYTF
size: -; V: TRBV20-1; D: -; J: TRBJ1-2; length: 11; DNA: TGCAGTGCTAGAAGCGAGGAGGGCTACACCTTC; CDR3: CSARSEEGYTF
size: few; V: TRBV2; D: TRBD1; J: TRBJ2-2; length: 15; DNA: TGTGCCAGCAGTGTGCAGGGGGCTTTGGCCGGGGAGCTGTTTTTT; CDR3: CASSVQGALAGELFF
size: -; V: TRBV28; D: TRBD1; J: TRBJ1-6; length: 14; DNA: TGTGCCGGGCAGGGGGTGTCCTATAATTCACCCCTCCACTTT; CDR3: CAGQGVSYNSPLHF
size: -; V: TRBV30; D: -; J: TRBJ1-1; length: 15; DNA: TGTGCCTGGACCCTTCCGGGAATCTCGAACACTGAAGCTTTCTTT; CDR3: CAWTLPGISNTEAFF
size: -; V: TRBV9; D: TRBD1; J: TRBJ2-5; length: 13; DNA: TGTGCCAGCGATAGAACAGGGGCTGAGACCCAGTACTTC; CDR3: CASDRTGAETQYF
size: -; V: TRBV6-5; D: TRBD1; J: TRBJ2-3; length: 15; DNA: TGTGCCAGCAGTTACTCGGGACAGGGGCCAGATACGCAGTATTTT; CDR3: CASSYSGQGPDTQYF
size: -; V: TRBV7-9; D: -; J: TRBJ2-1; length: 14; DNA: TGTGCCAGCAGCTTAGCGCGAGACTACAATGAGCAGTTCTTC; CDR3: CASSLARDYNEQFF
size: few; V: TRBV9; D: TRBD1; J: TRBJ1-2; length: 13; DNA: TGTGCCAGCAGCCGGGACAGGGGGTATGGCTACACCTTC; CDR3: CASSRDRGYGYTF
size: -; V: TRBV5-4; D: TRBD2; J: TRBJ2-7; length: 15; DNA: TGTGCCAGCAGCTTGGTAGCGGGGCCAACTTACGAGCAGTACTTC; CDR3: CASSLVAGPTYEQYF
size: -; V: TRBV5-1; D: TRBD2; J: TRBJ2-1; length: 16; DNA: TGCGCCAGCAGCCAGACTAGCGGGGGGCTCTACAATGAGCAGTTCTTC; CDR3: CASSQTSGGLYNEQFF
size: once; V: TRBV2; D: TRBD1; J: TRBJ2-7; length: 16; DNA: TGTGCCAGCAGTGAAGCGGGGACAGGCCCCTCCTACGAGCAGTACTTC; CDR3: CASSEAGTGPSYEQYF
size: -; V: TRBV27; D: -; J: TRBJ1-1; length: 13; DNA: TGTGCCAGCAGTTTGACAGGATATTCCGAAGCTTTCTTT; CDR3: CASSLTGYSEAFF
size: once; V: TRBV5-1; D: TRBD2; J: TRBJ2-2; length: 16; DNA: TGCGCCAGCAGCTTGGGCGGGAGGGGGCCCACCGGGGAGCTGTTTTTT; CDR3: CASSLGGRGPTGELFF
size: -; V: TRBV5-4; D: -; J: TRBJ2-1; length: 15; DNA: TGTGCCAGCAGCGCCCGGGGTAGCTCCTACAATGAGCAGTTCTTC; CDR3: CASSARGSSYNEQFF
size: few; V: TRBV11-1; D: TRBD2; J: TRBJ2-1; length: 17; DNA: TGTGCCAGCAGCTTACGGGTAGCGGGAGTAGGCATGAATGAGCAGTTCTTC; CDR3: CASSLRVAGVGMNEQFF
size: -; V: TRBV12-5; D: TRBD2; J: TRBJ2-4; length: 21; DNA: TGTGCTAGTGGTTTGGTTCATTATGAGGAACTAGCGGAGCAAGCCAAAAACATTCAGTACTTC; CDR3: CASGLVHYEELAEQAKNIQYF
size: -; V: TRBV27; D: TRBD2; J: TRBJ2-3; length: 18; DNA: TGTGCCAGCAGTTTATCCAAACTAGCGGGACCCAGCACAGATACGCAGTATTTT; CDR3: CASSLSKLAGPSTDTQYF
size: -; V: TRBV30; D: -; J: TRBJ1-1; length: 14; DNA: TGTGCCTGGAGTCTCAGACTTATGAACACTGAAGCTTTCTTT; CDR3: CAWSLRLMNTEAFF
size: -; V: TRBV4-1; D: TRBD2; J: TRBJ2-3; length: 17; DNA: TGCGCCAGCAGCCAAGATAAAGGTAGCGGGGGCACAGATACGCAGTATTTT; CDR3: CASSQDKGSGGTDTQYF